This TCR beta chain was documented in a study of cytomegalovirus exposure and HLA in healthy donors. Findings and caveats of the study: TRBV6-2, TRBV6-3 and some other V segments were unresolvable in 87-base-pair reads. Researchers reported from a later analysis that most CMV-associated TCR beta chains appeared HLA-restricted.

PCR used 60 Vbeta primers and 13 Jbeta primers. How the authors handled the data: It was a later analysis that counted 83 million or so unique TCR beta chains, of which roughly 11 million were shared. The data were produced by immunoSEQ multiplex PCR, yet TCRdb's version contains in-frame clones alone and is incomplete. V, J and clone size are taken as reported in that table, and D and trimming were inferred from the DNA itself. Of some 210,000 clones in the sample, about 72% were seen once. CDR1 and CDR2 from the germline V gene are SGHNT and YYREEE (reference sequence). V lost 3 bases and J lost 5; bases outside the gene matches: 7. The CDR3 sequence is 14 residues long. Regarding this clone: Its antigen is unknown.

The rearrangement joins TRBV5-4 to TRBJ2-5; TRBD2 matches 7 bases. Sequenced sample: PBMCs. The clonotype comes from a male donor in good health and CMV-seronegative. Here the CDR3 DNA reads TGTGCCAGCAGCTCAGCGGGACGGGAGGAGACCCAGTACTTC. Protein sequence: CASSSAGREETQYF.